This T cell receptor beta chain comes out of a study of cytomegalovirus exposure and HLA in healthy donors. The CDR3 has 15 residues. Per germline, CDR1 LGHNA and CDR2 YSLEER. V lost 0 bases and J lost 6; bases outside the gene matches: 8. The study's findings and limits: Because they were indistinguishable, some V segments, including TRBV6-2 and TRBV6-3, were excluded. The later analysis indicated that the majority of CMV-associated TCR beta chains appeared HLA-restricted. Cytomegalovirus association was listed for about 180 TCR beta chains. Common viral pathogens were later found to be apparently linked to several of the most significant clusters.

The PCR made use of 60 Vbeta and 13 Jbeta primers. TCRdb's table, derived via immunoSEQ multiplex PCR, lists solely in-frame clones and lacks some. The sample lists 190,000 or so clones; 83% were seen once. Of note for this clone: No antigen is known for it.

The gene calls are TRBV4-3 and TRBJ2-7; TRBD2 matches at 7 bases. The specimen sequenced was PBMCs. The TCR originated in a man aged 50 to 59 in good health and CMV-seronegative. CDR3 sequence reads: CASSQEGLDSAEQYF. The CDR3 DNA sequence: TGCGCCAGCAGCCAAGAAGGACTAGACTCAGCCGAGCAGTACTTC.